The rows below give T cell receptor beta chains drawn from one sample of a study of PD-1 blockade in mismatch repair-deficient tumors. Here immunoSEQ multiplex PCR was the method, and the copy in TCRdb shows in-frame clones only, minus some. The data hold over 30,000 clones, with approximately 84% observed a single time. The source material was PBMCs, sampled less than 7 weeks after starting pembrolizumab. Receptors were obtained from an adult with mismatch repair-deficient cancer. Each CDR3 is given with its conserved first and last residue. The order of the fields is V gene, clone size, D gene, J gene, CDR3 DNA, CDR3 protein. A D gene is named only where the DNA matches it firmly. The size of a clone is reported for some rows only, either as once, few or many, or as a class for expanded clones.

v_call: TRBV5-1
clone_size: -
d_call: -
j_call: TRBJ2-2
cdr3_nt: TGCGCCAGCAGCAGGGGTCGGACGGAGCCGAACACCGGGGAGCTGTTTTTT
cdr3_aa: CASSRGRTEPNTGELFF

v_call: TRBV27
clone_size: -
d_call: -
j_call: TRBJ2-1
cdr3_nt: TGTGCCAGCAGTCCCCTAAAAACCCCACGGGGCTCCTACAATGAGCAGTTCTTC
cdr3_aa: CASSPLKTPRGSYNEQFF

v_call: TRBV28
clone_size: once
d_call: -
j_call: TRBJ1-2
cdr3_nt: TGTGCCAGCAGTTACGACGGGGACTATGGCTACACCTTC
cdr3_aa: CASSYDGDYGYTF

v_call: TRBV27
clone_size: -
d_call: -
j_call: TRBJ1-5
cdr3_nt: TGTGCCAGCAGTTTACTCGGCCAGTCGGTACGGGAGCCCCAGCATTTT
cdr3_aa: CASSLLGQSVREPQHF

v_call: TRBV28
clone_size: -
d_call: TRBD1
j_call: TRBJ1-1
cdr3_nt: TGTGCCAGCAGTCTCCGGACAGGAAAGGTGAACACTGAAGCTTTCTTT
cdr3_aa: CASSLRTGKVNTEAFF

v_call: TRBV4-2
clone_size: -
d_call: TRBD1
j_call: TRBJ2-1
cdr3_nt: TGTGCCAGCAGCCAAGCTGAGGGGGCGTTGACGAACAATGAGCAGTTCTTC
cdr3_aa: CASSQAEGALTNNEQFF

v_call: TRBV28
clone_size: -
d_call: -
j_call: TRBJ2-3
cdr3_nt: TGTGCCAGCAGTTCCAACCTCGGCCTCCGAGCGGATACGCAGTATTTT
cdr3_aa: CASSSNLGLRADTQYF

v_call: TRBV5-5
clone_size: -
d_call: TRBD2
j_call: TRBJ2-7
cdr3_nt: TGTGCCAGCAGCTTGGGCGGGAGTGCTACCTACGAGCAGTACTTC
cdr3_aa: CASSLGGSATYEQYF

v_call: TRBV5-1
clone_size: once
d_call: -
j_call: TRBJ2-1
cdr3_nt: TGCGCCAGCAGCTTGGCGGGAGTCTACAATGAGCAGTTCTTC
cdr3_aa: CASSLAGVYNEQFF

v_call: TRBV28
clone_size: -
d_call: -
j_call: TRBJ2-5
cdr3_nt: TGTGCCAGCAGCTCAAACCGCAGGGGTTTTGAGACCCAGTACTTC
cdr3_aa: CASSSNRRGFETQYF

v_call: TRBV28
clone_size: few
d_call: TRBD1
j_call: TRBJ2-7
cdr3_nt: TGTGCCAGCAGTCGACGGGGACAGGGGGCAGGGGAGCAGTACTTC
cdr3_aa: CASSRRGQGAGEQYF

v_call: TRBV9
clone_size: -
d_call: -
j_call: TRBJ1-1
cdr3_nt: TGTGCCAGCAGCCCTCGGACAGATAACACTGAAGCTTTCTTT
cdr3_aa: CASSPRTDNTEAFF

v_call: TRBV5-1
clone_size: -
d_call: TRBD2
j_call: TRBJ2-2
cdr3_nt: TGCGCCAGCAGCGTAAGGACTAGCGGGAGTGCCGGGGAGCTGTTTTTT
cdr3_aa: CASSVRTSGSAGELFF

v_call: TRBV7-3
clone_size: -
d_call: -
j_call: TRBJ2-4
cdr3_nt: TGTGCCAGCAGCCAGGGGGGCAGCGGGTCCAAGTACTTC
cdr3_aa: CASSQGGSGSKYF

v_call: TRBV5-1
clone_size: -
d_call: TRBD1
j_call: TRBJ1-1
cdr3_nt: TGCGCCAGCAGCCCCCGGACAGGGGGAAACACTGAAGCTTTCTTT
cdr3_aa: CASSPRTGGNTEAFF

v_call: TRBV19
clone_size: -
d_call: -
j_call: TRBJ2-7
cdr3_nt: TGTGCCAGTAGGGCGCAGCCAGGGGAGCAGTACTTC
cdr3_aa: CASRAQPGEQYF

v_call: TRBV28
clone_size: -
d_call: -
j_call: TRBJ2-7
cdr3_nt: TGTGCCAGCAGTCTACCGCCAGGGCTGTACGAGCAGTACTTC
cdr3_aa: CASSLPPGLYEQYF

v_call: TRBV5-4
clone_size: -
d_call: -
j_call: TRBJ1-5
cdr3_nt: TGTGCCAGCAGCTCGGGTGAGAACAATCAGCCCCAGCATTTT
cdr3_aa: CASSSGENNQPQHF

v_call: TRBV9
clone_size: -
d_call: -
j_call: TRBJ2-7
cdr3_nt: TGTGCCAGCAGCCCACGGACAGACTCCTACGAGCAGTACTTC
cdr3_aa: CASSPRTDSYEQYF

v_call: TRBV9
clone_size: -
d_call: TRBD1
j_call: TRBJ1-2
cdr3_nt: TGTGCCAGCAGCGCATTCGGACAGGGAAATGGCTACACCTTC
cdr3_aa: CASSAFGQGNGYTF

v_call: TRBV5-4
clone_size: -
d_call: TRBD2
j_call: TRBJ2-3
cdr3_nt: TGTGCCAGCAGCCCTCAGACTAGCGCTCCAGATACGCAGTATTTT
cdr3_aa: CASSPQTSAPDTQYF

v_call: TRBV4-1
clone_size: -
d_call: TRBD1
j_call: TRBJ2-2
cdr3_nt: TGCGCCAGCAGCCAATTAGACAGGGAACACGGGGAGCTGTTTTTT
cdr3_aa: CASSQLDREHGELFF

v_call: TRBV13
clone_size: -
d_call: TRBD1
j_call: TRBJ2-2
cdr3_nt: TGTGCCAGCAGCTTAGGCCCCGGGACAGGGATCGGGGAGCTGTTTTTT
cdr3_aa: CASSLGPGTGIGELFF

v_call: TRBV28
clone_size: -
d_call: -
j_call: TRBJ2-7
cdr3_nt: TGTGCCAGCAGTACCCGGCTAGCGAAGTCCTACGAGCAGTACTTC
cdr3_aa: CASSTRLAKSYEQYF

v_call: TRBV15
clone_size: -
d_call: -
j_call: TRBJ2-1
cdr3_nt: TGTGCCACCAGCAGAGACGGGAGATCCTACAATGAGCAGTTCTTC
cdr3_aa: CATSRDGRSYNEQFF

v_call: TRBV7-9
clone_size: -
d_call: -
j_call: TRBJ1-1
cdr3_nt: TGTGCCAGCAGCCCGGGACACTTCACTGAAGCTTTCTTT
cdr3_aa: CASSPGHFTEAFF

v_call: TRBV5-6
clone_size: -
d_call: -
j_call: TRBJ2-7
cdr3_nt: TGTGCCAGCAGGACAGGTTTGGTAGAGCAGTACTTC
cdr3_aa: CASRTGLVEQYF

v_call: TRBV7-3
clone_size: few
d_call: TRBD2
j_call: TRBJ2-1
cdr3_nt: TGTGCCAGCAGCTTACTAGCGGGAGACCTCGGGCAGTTCTTC
cdr3_aa: CASSLLAGDLGQFF

v_call: TRBV28
clone_size: -
d_call: TRBD1
j_call: TRBJ1-3
cdr3_nt: TGTGCCAGCAGTGAGGGGGCCCGGACCATATATTTT
cdr3_aa: CASSEGARTIYF

v_call: TRBV6-6
clone_size: once
d_call: TRBD2
j_call: TRBJ2-3
cdr3_nt: TGTGCCAGCAGTCAACCTAGCGGGAGTGGCACAGATACGCAGTATTTT
cdr3_aa: CASSQPSGSGTDTQYF

v_call: TRBV18
clone_size: -
d_call: TRBD1
j_call: TRBJ2-3
cdr3_nt: TGTGCCAGCTCGAAACGGGGGGACAGGGGGGCTGATACGCAGTATTTT
cdr3_aa: CASSKRGDRGADTQYF

v_call: TRBV6-1
clone_size: -
d_call: -
j_call: TRBJ2-5
cdr3_nt: TGTGCCAGCAGTGACGAGGTTGCGGGAGAGACCCAGTACTTC
cdr3_aa: CASSDEVAGETQYF

v_call: TRBV28
clone_size: -
d_call: -
j_call: TRBJ2-5
cdr3_nt: TGTGCCAGCAGTTTACTCCAAGAGACCCAGTACTTC
cdr3_aa: CASSLLQETQYF